The 6 T cell receptor beta chains below were found in one sample sequenced in a study of blood T cell repertoires in COVID-19. TCRdb keeps only in-frame clones here, not all; method: immunoSEQ multiplex PCR. The sample includes roughly 200,000 clones, 84% seen only once; the top ten take more than 3%. The specimen was PBMCs or T cells enriched from blood (not recorded which). Every receptor here comes from a woman aged 30 to 39 who had been exposed to COVID-19.

This clone was counted only a few times. The chain joins TRBV30 to TRBJ1-2; D is ambiguous. Germline loops: CDR1 GTSNPN, CDR2 SVGIG (reference sequence). The V gene lost 4 bases and the J gene lost 0 bases, with 12 bases spanning the gap. The CDR3 is 14 residues long. The CDR3, as DNA: TGTGCCTGGATCTATCGAGGTGCTAACTATGGCTACACCTTC. It encodes CAWIYRGANYGYTF. Complete variable domain (other parts from reference TRBV30 and TRBJ1-2): SQTIHQWPATLVQPVGSPLSLECTVEGTSNPNLYWYRQAAGRGLQLLFYSVGIGQISSEVPQNLSASRPQDRQFILSSKKLLLSDSGFYLCAWIYRGANYGYTFGSGTRLTVV.

The chain links TRBV9 to TRBJ2-3; no definite D call. Germline V gene sequence: CDR1 SGDLS, CDR2 YYNGEE. Trimming took 3 bases from V and 0 from J, leaving 8 bases between them. The CDR3 runs to 14 residues. The chain's CDR3 is CASSARGSTDTQYF. CDR3 nucleotides: TGTGCCAGCAGCGCTCGAGGTAGCACAGATACGCAGTATTTT.

The chain carries TRBV25-1 and TRBJ1-5, with no clear D. The V and J ends lost 4 bases and 4 bases respectively, with 5 bases between them. The CDR3 sequence is 12 residues long. Germline CDR1 and CDR2: MGHDK and SYGVNS. CDR3 DNA: TGTGCCAGCAGTGCCTTTAATCAGCCCCAGCATTTT. This translates into CASSAFNQPQHF.

The chain recombines TRBV7-6 with TRBJ1-2; D possibly corresponds to TRBD1 (6 bases). In germline, CDR1 is SGHVS, CDR2 FNYEAQ. The CDR3 consists of 15 residues. V was trimmed by 2 bases and J by 2 bases, leaving 12 bases between them. Here the CDR3 reads CASSLNRVGNYGYTF. CDR3 bases: TGTGCCAGCAGCTTAAACAGGGTGGGAAACTATGGCTACACCTTC. Supplemented by reference TRBV7-6 and TRBJ1-2, the full variable domain reads GAGVSQSPRYKVTKRGQDVALRCDPISGHVSLYWYRQALGQGPEFLTYFNYEAQQDKSGLPNDRFSAERPEGSISTLTIQRTEQRDSAMYRCASSLNRVGNYGYTFGSGTRLTVV.

V and J are TRBV2 and TRBJ2-3; 15 bases agree with TRBD2. Per germline, CDR1 SNHLY and CDR2 FYNNEI. This CDR3 has 19 amino acids. Unmatched junction bases numbered 12, after V lost 7 bases and J lost 1 base. The CDR3 reads CASTPGTSGGTGRTDTQYF. DNA of the CDR3: TGTGCCAGCACGCCCGGGACTAGCGGGGGGACCGGACGCACAGATACGCAGTATTTT.

The chain recombines TRBV29-1 with TRBJ1-1; possibly TRBD1 for D (5 bases). With 5 bases removed from V and 8 bases from J, the gap between germline ends came to 12 bases. This CDR3 has 11 residues. Germline CDR1 is SQVTM and CDR2 is ANQGSEA. CDR3 nucleotide sequence: TGCAGCGTTTTATTGACAGTCGAAGCTTTCTTT. This encodes CSVLLTVEAFF.